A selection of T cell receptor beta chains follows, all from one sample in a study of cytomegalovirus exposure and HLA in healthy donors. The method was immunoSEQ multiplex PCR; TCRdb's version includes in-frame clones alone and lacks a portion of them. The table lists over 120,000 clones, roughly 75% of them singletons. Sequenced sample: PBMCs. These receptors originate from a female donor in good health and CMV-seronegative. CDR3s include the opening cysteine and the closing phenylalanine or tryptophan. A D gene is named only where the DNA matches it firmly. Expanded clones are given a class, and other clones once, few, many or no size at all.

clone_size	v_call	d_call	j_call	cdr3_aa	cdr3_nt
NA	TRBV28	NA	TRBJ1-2	CASSFQATYGYTF	TGTGCCAGCAGTTTCCAGGCCACCTATGGCTACACCTTC
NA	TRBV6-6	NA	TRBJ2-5	CASQGGFLETQYF	TGTGCCTCCCAAGGCGGGTTTCTGGAGACCCAGTACTTC
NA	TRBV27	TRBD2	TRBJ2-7	CASSLRGLAGGTTTYEQYF	TGTGCCAGCAGTTTACGGGGACTAGCGGGAGGCACTACTACCTACGAGCAGTACTTC
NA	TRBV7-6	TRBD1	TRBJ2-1	CASSSGGSSYNEQFF	TGTGCCAGCAGCTCAGGGGGAAGCTCCTACAATGAGCAGTTCTTC
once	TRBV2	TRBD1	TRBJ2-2	CASKRGTGTRGTGELFF	TGTGCCAGCAAGAGAGGGACAGGGACGAGGGGCACCGGGGAGCTGTTTTTT
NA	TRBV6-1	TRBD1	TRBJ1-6	CASSEALGQGGSPLHF	TGTGCCAGCAGTGAAGCGCTAGGACAGGGTGGTTCACCCCTCCACTTT
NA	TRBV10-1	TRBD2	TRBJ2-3	CASRGLADPDTQYF	TGCGCCAGCAGGGGACTAGCGGATCCAGATACGCAGTATTTT
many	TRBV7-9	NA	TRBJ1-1	CASSSQGVTTEAFF	TGTGCCAGCAGCTCACAAGGAGTAACCACTGAAGCTTTCTTT
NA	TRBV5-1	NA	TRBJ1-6	CASSLGRNNSPLHF	TGCGCCAGCAGCTTGGGCAGGAATAATTCACCCCTCCACTTT
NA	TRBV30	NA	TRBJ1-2	CAVGQNYGYTF	TGTGCTGTGGGGCAGAACTATGGCTACACCTTC
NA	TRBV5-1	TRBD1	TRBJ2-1	CASSPGGGHKTGGNEQFF	TGCGCCAGCAGCCCCGGAGGCGGACACAAGACAGGGGGGAATGAGCAGTTCTTC
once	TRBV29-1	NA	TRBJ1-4	CSAAGGENEKLFF	TGCAGCGCCGCCGGGGGGGAGAATGAAAAACTGTTTTTT
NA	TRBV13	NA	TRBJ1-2	CASSLGTEYGYTF	TGTGCCAGCAGCTTAGGGACAGAATATGGCTACACCTTC
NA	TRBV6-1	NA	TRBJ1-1	CASSLREMMNTEAFF	TGTGCCAGCAGCCTGAGAGAGATGATGAACACTGAAGCTTTCTTT
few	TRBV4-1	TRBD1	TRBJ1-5	CASSQEWDSLIANQPQHF	TGCGCCAGCAGCCAAGAGTGGGACAGCCTCATTGCCAATCAGCCCCAGCATTTT
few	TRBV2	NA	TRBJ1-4	CASMRGGNEKLFF	TGTGCCAGCATGCGGGGCGGCAACGAAAAACTGTTTTTT
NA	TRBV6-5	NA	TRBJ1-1	CASSPLGSGTEAFF	TGTGCCAGCAGTCCACTCGGGAGTGGCACTGAAGCTTTCTTT
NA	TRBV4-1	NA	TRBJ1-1	CASSHLMPRGRMNTEAFF	TGCGCCAGCAGCCATTTGATGCCCAGAGGGAGAATGAACACTGAAGCTTTCTTT
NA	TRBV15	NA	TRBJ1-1	CATSREGTRGTEAFF	TGTGCCACCAGCAGAGAAGGAACCCGAGGCACTGAAGCTTTCTTT
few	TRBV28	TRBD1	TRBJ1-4	CASSRSGTGYEKLFF	TGTGCCAGCAGTCGCTCCGGGACAGGCTATGAAAAACTGTTTTTT
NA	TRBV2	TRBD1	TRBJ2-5	CASNSDRGAGTQYF	TGTGCCAGCAATTCGGACAGGGGGGCCGGGACCCAGTACTTC
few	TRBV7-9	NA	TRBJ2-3	CASEGTDTQYF	TGTGCCAGCGAGGGCACAGATACGCAGTATTTT
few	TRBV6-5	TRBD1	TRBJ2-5	CASSSGLGQQETQYF	TGTGCCAGCAGTTCTGGCCTGGGACAGCAAGAGACCCAGTACTTC
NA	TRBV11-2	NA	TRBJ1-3	CASSRLSGNTIYF	TGTGCCAGCAGCCGTCTCTCTGGAAACACCATATATTTT
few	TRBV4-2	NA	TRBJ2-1	CASSQGGLSSYNEQFF	TGTGCCAGCAGCCAAGGCGGACTAAGCTCCTACAATGAGCAGTTCTTC
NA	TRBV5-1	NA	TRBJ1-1	CASSYSDGVNTEAFF	TGCGCCAGCAGCTACTCGGACGGGGTGAACACTGAAGCTTTCTTT
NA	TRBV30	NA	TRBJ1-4	CAWSGDSSNEKLFF	TGTGCCTGGAGCGGGGACTCCTCGAATGAAAAACTGTTTTTT
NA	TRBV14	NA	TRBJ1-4	CASSHGYRAQGNEKLFF	TGTGCCAGCAGCCATGGATACAGGGCCCAGGGGAATGAAAAACTGTTTTTT
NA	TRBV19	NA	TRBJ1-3	CASSPYIGAGNTIYF	TGTGCCAGTAGCCCATACATAGGGGCTGGAAACACCATATATTTT
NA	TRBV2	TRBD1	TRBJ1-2	CASSEIIGQGDGYTF	TGTGCCAGCAGTGAAATCATAGGACAGGGGGACGGCTACACCTTC
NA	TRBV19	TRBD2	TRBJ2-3	CASGLAGADTQYF	TGTGCCAGCGGACTAGCGGGGGCAGATACGCAGTATTTT
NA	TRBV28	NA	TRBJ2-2	CASSAGQFDTGELFF	TGTGCCAGCAGCGCGGGACAGTTTGACACCGGGGAGCTGTTTTTT
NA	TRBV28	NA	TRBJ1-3	CASSLGQTGNTIYF	TGTGCCAGCAGTTTGGGGCAGACTGGAAACACCATATATTTT
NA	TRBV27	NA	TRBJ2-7	CASSSRLGGERNYEQYF	TGTGCCAGCAGTTCTCGGCTGGGGGGAGAGAGGAACTACGAGCAGTACTTC
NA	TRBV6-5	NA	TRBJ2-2	CASKTGHYTGELFF	TGTGCCAGCAAGACGGGACACTACACCGGGGAGCTGTTTTTT
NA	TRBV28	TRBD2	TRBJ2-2	CASSIRGGRSDTGELFF	TGTGCCAGCAGTATACGGGGGGGGCGGTCAGACACCGGGGAGCTGTTTTTT
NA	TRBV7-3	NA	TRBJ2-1	CASSPLGDGGNEQFF	TGTGCCAGCAGCCCCCTGGGGGATGGAGGGAATGAGCAGTTCTTC
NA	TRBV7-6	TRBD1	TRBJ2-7	CASSSRQGSYEQYF	TGTGCCAGCAGCTCCCGACAGGGCTCCTACGAGCAGTACTTC
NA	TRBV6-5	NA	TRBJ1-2	CASSSLGGGYGYTF	TGTGCCAGCAGTTCCCTGGGGGGGGGCTATGGCTACACCTTC
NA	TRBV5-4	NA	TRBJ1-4	CASSPEGGVIGEKLFF	TGTGCCAGCAGCCCCGAGGGCGGGGTTATAGGGGAAAAACTGTTTTTT
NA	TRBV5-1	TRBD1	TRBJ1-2	CASSLLPDRNYGYTF	TGCGCCAGCAGCTTGTTGCCGGACAGGAACTATGGCTACACCTTC
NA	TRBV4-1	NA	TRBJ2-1	CASSHRREYSYNEQFF	TGCGCCAGCAGCCATCGTCGGGAGTATTCCTACAATGAGCAGTTCTTC
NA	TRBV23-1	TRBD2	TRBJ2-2	CASSPLPGTSGNTGELFF	TGCGCCAGCAGTCCGCTCCCTGGGACTAGCGGGAACACCGGGGAGCTGTTTTTT
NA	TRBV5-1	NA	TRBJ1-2	CASSSQLPSNYGYTF	TGCGCCAGCAGCTCACAGCTACCTTCTAACTATGGCTACACCTTC
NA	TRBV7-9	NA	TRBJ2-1	CASSYGRAAGDNEQFF	TGTGCCAGCAGTTATGGGAGAGCGGCCGGGGACAATGAGCAGTTCTTC
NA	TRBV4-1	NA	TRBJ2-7	CASSQVVSGRRDPYEQYF	TGCGCCAGCAGCCAAGTGGTTTCCGGACGGAGGGATCCCTACGAGCAGTACTTC
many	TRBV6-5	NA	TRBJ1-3	CASSAQAGWGNTIYF	TGTGCCAGCAGTGCCCAGGCTGGCTGGGGAAACACCATATATTTT
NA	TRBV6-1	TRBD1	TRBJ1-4	CASSTQDRVLEKLFF	TGTGCCAGCAGTACTCAGGACAGGGTACTTGAAAAACTGTTTTTT
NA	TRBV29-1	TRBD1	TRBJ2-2	CSGGQGSRTGELFF	TGCAGCGGGGGACAGGGGTCGAGAACCGGGGAGCTGTTTTTT
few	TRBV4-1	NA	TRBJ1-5	CASSQGGNSNQPQHF	TGCGCCAGCAGCCAAGGAGGGAATAGCAATCAGCCCCAGCATTTT
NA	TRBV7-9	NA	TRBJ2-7	CASSLVVISGESEQYF	TGTGCCAGCAGCTTAGTCGTTATCTCAGGGGAAAGCGAGCAGTACTTC
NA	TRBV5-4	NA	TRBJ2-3	CASSLDQYDTQYF	TGTGCCAGCAGCTTGGATCAGTATGATACGCAGTATTTT
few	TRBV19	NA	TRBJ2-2	CASTSGSTGELFF	TGTGCCAGTACCTCAGGGTCCACCGGGGAGCTGTTTTTT
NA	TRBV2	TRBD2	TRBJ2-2	CASSEQAGRTGELFF	TGTGCCAGCAGTGAACAAGCGGGGAGGACCGGGGAGCTGTTTTTT
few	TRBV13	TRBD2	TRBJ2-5	CASSLSWEVGLEETQYF	TGTGCCAGCAGCTTATCATGGGAGGTGGGACTAGAAGAGACCCAGTACTTC
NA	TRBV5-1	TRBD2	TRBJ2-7	CASSSLRAGTFITYEQYF	TGCGCCAGCAGTTCATTAAGAGCGGGAACCTTTATAACGTACGAGCAGTACTTC
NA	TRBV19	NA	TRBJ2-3	CASASPRGASTDTQYF	TGTGCCAGTGCATCTCCACGGGGGGCGAGCACAGATACGCAGTATTTT
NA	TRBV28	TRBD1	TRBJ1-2	CASTQTQGVFGYTF	TGTGCCAGCACCCAGACTCAGGGGGTGTTTGGCTACACCTTC
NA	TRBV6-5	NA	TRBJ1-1	CASSYGGGVNTEAFF	TGTGCCAGCAGTTACGGGGGGGGCGTGAACACTGAAGCTTTCTTT